The 11 T cell receptor beta chains presented below share a single source sample, sequenced in a study of blood T cell repertoires in COVID-19 (dated by TCRdb to 2020 to 2022). Library preparation was by the immunoSEQ multiplex PCR assay. TCRdb took over this immuneACCESS table, retaining in-frame rearrangements with V and J assigned. Such tables are incomplete; in checked studies, under half of the missing clones stem from an unresolved V gene, and the remainder is unexplained. The sample table lists fewer than 300,000 clones, about 85% of them with a count of one. Less than 5% of the sample rests with the top ten. The specimen sequenced was peripheral blood. The receptors here all came from a man aged 60-69 years who had recovered from COVID-19.

This chain links TRBV19 with TRBJ2-7, with TRBD1 identical over 9 bases. J gave up 3 bases and V 4 bases, and 7 bases lay outside the gene matches. Germline-derived CDR1 and CDR2 are LNHDA and SQIVND (reference sequence). The CDR3 runs to 15 residues. The CDR3 region has the DNA TGTGCCAGTAGTACCGGGACAGGGAGTTTCTACGAGCAGTACTTC. It specifies CASSTGTGSFYEQYF.

This clone showed up just once. The genes are TRBV6-2 or TRBV6-3 and TRBJ1-1; D is uncertain. The ends were cut back, 2 bases at V and 0 bases at J, with 4 bases in the middle. Per germline, CDR1 MNHEY and CDR2 SVGEGT. CDR3 length: 13 residues. The CDR3 DNA follows: TGTGCCAGCAGTTACATAGTGAACACTGAAGCTTTCTTT. Translated: CASSYIVNTEAFF.

The chain has TRBV19 and TRBJ1-2, with 9 bases that match TRBD1. Losses at the gene ends were 3 bases for V and 7 bases for J; bases not matched to a gene: 9. The CDR3 loop spans 15 amino acids. Germline values: CDR1 LNHDA, CDR2 SQIVND (reference sequence). The CDR3 sequence: CASSIVGQGTRGYTF. The CDR3 DNA reads as TGTGCCAGTAGTATTGTAGGACAGGGGACCCGTGGCTACACCTTC.

Comments on this clone: Other DNA sequences within the sample encode an identical CDR3. The chain has TRBV15 and TRBJ1-5; D remains ambiguous. With 0 bases removed from V and 6 bases from J, the gap between germline ends came to 6 bases. The CDR3 has 13 residues. In germline, CDR1 is LNHNV, CDR2 YYDKDF (reference sequence). The CDR3 coding sequence is TGTGCCACCAGCAGAGATCGTGTTCAGCCCCAGCATTTT. The encoded protein is CATSRDRVQPQHF.

The V call is TRBV29-1, the J call TRBJ2-7; TRBD1 matches 7 bases. The CDR3 loop spans 12 amino acids. V gave up 7 bases and J gave up 5 bases; unmatched junction bases: 8. Germline values: CDR1 SQVTM, CDR2 ANQGSEA. CDR3 residues: CSATQGWHEQYF. The CDR3 nucleotides are TGCAGCGCCACACAGGGGTGGCACGAGCAGTACTTC.

This chain uses TRBV6-5 with TRBJ1-4; perhaps TRBD1 as D (5 bases). Trimming removed 6 bases from V and 8 bases from J, with 16 bases in between. Per the germline V gene, CDR1 is MNHEY and CDR2 is SVGAGI. This CDR3 contains 14 residues. The CDR3 spells CASSSAGAGEKLFF. The DNA for the CDR3 is TGTGCCAGCAGCAGTGCTGGGGCTGGGGAAAAACTGTTTTTT.

This clone was seen once. The chain carries TRBV5-1 and TRBJ1-2; D is possibly TRBD1 (6 bases). CDR1 SGHRS and CDR2 YFSETQ come from the germline V gene. The length of the CDR3 is 16 residues. V was trimmed by 0 bases and J by 2 bases, leaving 14 bases between them. The CDR3: CASSLGSGVVNYGYTF. CDR3 bases: TGCGCCAGCAGCTTGGGTTCAGGGGTCGTAAACTATGGCTACACCTTC.

The chain has TRBV9 and TRBJ2-2, with D tentatively TRBD2 (6 bases). The CDR3 extends over 15 amino acids. The germline CDR1 and CDR2 sequences are SGDLS and YYNGEE. The V end lost 0 bases, the J end lost 3 bases, and 9 bases lay between the germline ends. The CDR3 is CASSVDGGYTGELFF. As DNA, the CDR3 is TGTGCCAGCAGCGTAGATGGGGGGTACACCGGGGAGCTGTTTTTT.

The chain is built from TRBV4-2 and TRBJ2-7, with 7 bases lining up with TRBD1. The length of the CDR3 is 16 residues. With 3 bases clipped from V and 1 base from J, the junction kept 9 bases outside the gene matches. Germline CDR1 reads LGHNA; CDR2 reads YNFKEQ. The CDR3: CASSQWGTDNSYEQYF. The CDR3 DNA is TGTGCCAGCAGCCAGTGGGGGACAGACAATTCCTACGAGCAGTACTTC.

CDR3 residues: CASSQDGGDYAQETQYF. The CDR3 DNA reads as TGTGCCAGCAGCCAAGATGGGGGGGACTACGCTCAAGAGACCCAGTACTTC. The chain uses TRBV14 and TRBJ2-5, with 7 bases matching TRBD2. CDR3 length: 17 residues. The V and J ends lost 0 bases and 2 bases, in that order; junction bases with no gene match: 9. In germline, CDR1 is SGHDN, CDR2 FVKESK.

The V call is TRBV27, the J call TRBJ1-5, with 9 bases lining up with TRBD1. This CDR3 has 14 residues. Germline-derived CDR1 and CDR2 are MNHEY and SMNVEV (reference sequence). Trimming took 6 bases from V and 4 from J; bases not matched to a gene: 4. CDR3 amino acids: CASRRTGVNQPQHF. The CDR3 DNA reads TGTGCCAGCAGAAGGACAGGGGTTAATCAGCCCCAGCATTTT.